This TCR beta chain was sequenced for a study of OX40 agonist ivuxolimab in advanced cancers. Study in general: Three patients, one with hepatocellular carcinoma and two with cutaneous melanoma, responded partially.

CDR3 size: 19 residues. Between the trimmed V and J ends, which lost 5 bases and 6 bases, there was a span of 31 bases. Germline CDR1 reads SEHNR; CDR2 reads FQNEAQ (reference sequence). TCRdb's copy holds only in-frame clones and misses some; the assay was immunoSEQ multiplex PCR. This sample has around 69,000 clones, with about 87% found just once. Broader study findings: Fewer expanded clones were found on average in CD4+ than in CD8+ T cells. At 0.1 to 3.0 mg/kg, clonal expansion of CD4+ and CD8+ blood T cells had occurred by week 6.

Note on this clone: No antigen is known for it.

The chain recombines TRBV7-9 with TRBJ1-1; D is perhaps TRBD1 (5 bases). The source is an adult with an advanced solid tumor such as melanoma, head and neck, liver or kidney cancer. The input for sequencing was CD4+ or CD8+ T cells sorted from blood, taken in a trial of the OX40 agonist ivuxolimab. This chain's CDR3 is CASSLGSGTGFRVLAEAFF. The CDR3 bases are TGTGCCAGCAGCCTAGGGTCAGGGACCGGGTTTCGTGTCTTGGCTGAAGCTTTCTTT.